This T cell receptor (beta chain) emerged from a study of T cell clonality in common variable immunodeficiency. Study-wide results and limits: Reportedly, TCR beta sequences from common variable immunodeficiency showed fewer deletions and N-nucleotide insertions. CVID subjects shared fewer TCRbeta clones than healthy controls did.

Blood samples were heparinized, about 4.5 to 8 ml per donor. In its sample, this clone was seen a few times. Its matching antigen is unknown. The CDR3 end is not reached by the read, which stops 3 residues before it; the germline J gene fills it in. Method: immunoSEQ multiplex PCR; TCRdb's copy keeps in-frame clones and lacks some. The sample was found to contain about 60,000 clones, and every one recurs. The CDR3 sequence is 15 residues long. The germline CDR1 and CDR2 sequences are MNHEY and SMNVEV (reference sequence). Trimming took off 0 bases at V and 3 bases at J, with 12 bases between the two ends.

The chain links TRBV27 to TRBJ2-7; possible D gene TRBD2, 6 bases. The sample comprised peripheral blood mononuclear cells. The sequence derives from a person aged 18-70 years in good health. The CDR3 loop is CASSLSGRGNYEQYF. The sequenced part of the CDR3 DNA is TGTGCCAGCAGTTTATCGGGACGGGGGAACTACGAG.